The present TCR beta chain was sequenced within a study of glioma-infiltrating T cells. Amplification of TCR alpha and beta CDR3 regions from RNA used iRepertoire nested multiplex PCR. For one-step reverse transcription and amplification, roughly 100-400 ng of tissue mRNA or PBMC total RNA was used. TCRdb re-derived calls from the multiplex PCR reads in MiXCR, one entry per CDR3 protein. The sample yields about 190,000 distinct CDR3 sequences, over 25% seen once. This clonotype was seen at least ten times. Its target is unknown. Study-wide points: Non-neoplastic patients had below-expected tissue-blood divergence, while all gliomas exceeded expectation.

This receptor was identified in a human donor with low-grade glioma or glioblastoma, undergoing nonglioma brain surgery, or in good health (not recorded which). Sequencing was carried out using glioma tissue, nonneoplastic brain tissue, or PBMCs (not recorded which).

The CDR3, as DNA: TGCAGCGTTGAAGATCGTCAGGGGTATGGCTACACCTTC. Residues: CSVEDRQGYGYTF. This sequence joins TRBV29-1 and TRBJ1-2, with D perhaps TRBD1 (6 bases). Germline V gene sequence: CDR1 SQVTM, CDR2 ANQGSEA. V lost 0 bases and J 5 bases, leaving 10 bases between the germline ends. The CDR3 runs to 13 residues.